This note documents a single TCR beta chain sequence. Original processing methods: Estimation of nucleated cell counts was performed using reference gene primer amplification. Sequencing used immunoSEQ multiplex PCR; TCRdb keeps in-frame clones, though not all of them. The V and J calls and clone size come from that table; D and trimming were worked out from the DNA. The sample lists about 89,000 clones, about 83% occurring once. Patients of the Seattle cohort, enrolled during active infection, were followed longitudinally. This sample is drawn from a study of blood T cell repertoires in COVID-19. Looking at the study overall: PBMCs, B-cell-depleted T cells, or T cells were the source of the cDNA or gDNA that made up the material.

The J segment lost 16 bases and the V segment lost 0 bases, leaving 5 bases of the junction unmatched. CDR1 is SGHVS, CDR2 FNYEAQ, per germline. The CDR3 covers 12 residues. The source material was peripheral blood. This sequence was found in a man aged 70-80 years with COVID-19, enrolled during active disease. The chain couples TRBV7-6 to TRBJ2-1, with 8 bases identical to TRBD1. Here the CDR3 reads CASSLAGQDRFF. CDR3 sequence (DNA): TGTGCCAGCAGCTTAGCGGGACAGGACCGTTTCTTC. Based on the CDR3 plus reference TRBV7-6 and TRBJ2-1, the full variable domain is GAGVSQSPRYKVTKRGQDVALRCDPISGHVSLYWYRQALGQGPEFLTYFNYEAQQDKSGLPNDRFSAERPEGSISTLTIQRTEQRDSAMYRCASSLAGQDRFFGPGTRLTVL.